The rows below give T cell receptor beta chains drawn from one sample of a study of T cells after yellow fever vaccination. MiXCR was run by TCRdb on the 5' RACE reads, yielding one entry per CDR3 protein. The table includes 300,000 to 400,000 distinct CDR3 sequences, under 7.5% detected once. The sequenced sample was PBMCs, obtained 5 days after the yellow fever booster vaccination. These TCRs come from a man younger than 40 who received the YFV17D yellow fever vaccine. Both conserved end residues are trimmed from each CDR3. The size of a clone is reported for some rows only, either as once, few or many, or as a class for expanded clones.

J gene	V gene	clone size	CDR3 protein
TRBJ1-5	TRBV7-8	few	ASSRGRKNQPQH
TRBJ2-7	TRBV29-1	few	SVTSGYREQY
TRBJ2-1	TRBV12-3/TRBV12-4	many	ASSLGGQGQF
TRBJ2-7	TRBV29-1	many	SVEDPRWREQY
TRBJ1-1	TRBV5-1	few	ASSWDRVGAEAF
TRBJ2-1	TRBV4-3	NA	ASSQRLWVGANEQF
TRBJ2-3	TRBV20-1	many	SASRGGIGADTQY
TRBJ2-1	TRBV12-3/TRBV12-4	many	ASSRLANEQF
TRBJ2-4	TRBV20-1	many	SARAGTSGRRGNIQY
TRBJ1-2	TRBV29-1	few	SAQGPYGYT
TRBJ1-5	TRBV7-9	many	ASSLSGPGNQPQH
TRBJ2-3	TRBV29-1	NA	SVSLAGGNTDTQY
TRBJ2-3	TRBV5-1	NA	ASRSAGSRTDTQY
TRBJ2-1	TRBV7-2	NA	ASSILLAGSYNEQF
TRBJ2-5	TRBV19	few	ASSRARTWPQETQY
TRBJ1-4	TRBV7-2	many	ASSLGGQGEKLF
TRBJ2-7	TRBV28	NA	ASSSPASDPYEQY
TRBJ2-7	TRBV5-1	many	ASSPKEHEQY
TRBJ2-2	TRBV7-2	few	ASSLTTVFTGELF
TRBJ2-3	TRBV15	many	ATSSLRGAITDTQY
TRBJ1-1	TRBV19	few	ASRGGPGQHTEAF
TRBJ2-3	TRBV6-5	many	ASSYVETDTQY
TRBJ2-3	TRBV20-1	NA	SARGVSGDTQY
TRBJ2-5	TRBV6-5	many	ASSYGGMKETQY
TRBJ2-7	TRBV19	few	ASSNGLAGNYEQY
TRBJ2-1	TRBV18	NA	ASSATGTNEQF
TRBJ1-2	TRBV5-5	many	ASSPTGTYGYT
TRBJ2-7	TRBV7-2	few	ASSARDRTYEQY
TRBJ2-5	TRBV10-3	many	AISVGQGDQETQY
TRBJ2-1	TRBV20-1	few	SARVFGKGEGHEQF
TRBJ2-5	TRBV7-9	NA	ASSSPRAGGGETQY
TRBJ1-5	TRBV29-1	NA	SVEVDVSNQPQH
TRBJ2-5	TRBV3-1	NA	ASSQYGLQETQY
TRBJ2-1	TRBV7-6	few	ASRLTSGAPYNEQF
TRBJ2-3	TRBV20-1	few	SYRGITDTQY
TRBJ2-1	TRBV19	few	ASSTHPWLAGVYNEQF
TRBJ2-2	TRBV11-3	many	ASTPGAYTGELF